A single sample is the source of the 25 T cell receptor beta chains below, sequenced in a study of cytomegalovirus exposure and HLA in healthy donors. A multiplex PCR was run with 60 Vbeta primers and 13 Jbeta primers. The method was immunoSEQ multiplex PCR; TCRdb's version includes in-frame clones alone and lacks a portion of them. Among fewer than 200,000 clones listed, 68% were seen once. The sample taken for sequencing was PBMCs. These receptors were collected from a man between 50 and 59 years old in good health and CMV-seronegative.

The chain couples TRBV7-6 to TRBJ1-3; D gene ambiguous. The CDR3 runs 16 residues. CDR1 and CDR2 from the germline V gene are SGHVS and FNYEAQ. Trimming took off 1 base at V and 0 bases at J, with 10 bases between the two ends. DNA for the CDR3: TGTGCCAGCAGCTTAGTAGCCTCGAGCTCTGGAAACACCATATATTTT. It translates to CASSLVASSSGNTIYF.

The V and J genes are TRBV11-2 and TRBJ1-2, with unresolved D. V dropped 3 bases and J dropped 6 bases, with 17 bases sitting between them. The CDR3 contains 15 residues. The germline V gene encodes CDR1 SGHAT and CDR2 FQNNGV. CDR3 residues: CASSFTPGIGDGYTF. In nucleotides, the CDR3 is TGTGCCAGCAGCTTCACACCGGGAATCGGGGATGGCTACACCTTC.

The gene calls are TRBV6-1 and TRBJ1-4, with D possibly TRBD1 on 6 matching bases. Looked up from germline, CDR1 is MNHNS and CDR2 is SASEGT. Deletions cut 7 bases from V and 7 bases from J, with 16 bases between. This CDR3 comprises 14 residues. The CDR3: CASNQDRMSEKLFF. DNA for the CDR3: TGTGCCAGCAACCAAGACAGGATGAGTGAAAAACTGTTTTTT.

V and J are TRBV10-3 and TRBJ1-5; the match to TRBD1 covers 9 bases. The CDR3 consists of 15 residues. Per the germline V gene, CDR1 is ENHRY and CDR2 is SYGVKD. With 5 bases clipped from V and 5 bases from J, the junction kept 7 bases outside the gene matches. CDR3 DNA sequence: TGTGCCATCAGTAAGGACAGGGGCCTATATCAGCCCCAGCATTTT. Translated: CAISKDRGLYQPQHF.

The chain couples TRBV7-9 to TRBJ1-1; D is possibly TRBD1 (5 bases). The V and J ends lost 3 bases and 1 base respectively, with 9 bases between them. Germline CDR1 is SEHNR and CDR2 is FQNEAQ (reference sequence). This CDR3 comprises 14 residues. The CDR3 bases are TGTGCCAGCAGCTTCAGCCAGGGGAACACTGAAGCTTTCTTT. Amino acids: CASSFSQGNTEAFF.

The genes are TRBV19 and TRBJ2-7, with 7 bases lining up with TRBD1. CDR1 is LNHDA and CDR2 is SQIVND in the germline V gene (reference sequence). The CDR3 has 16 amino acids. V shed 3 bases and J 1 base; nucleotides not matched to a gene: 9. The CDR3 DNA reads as TGTGCCAGTAGTATTGGGCCGACAGGGAATTCCTACGAGCAGTACTTC. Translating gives CASSIGPTGNSYEQYF.

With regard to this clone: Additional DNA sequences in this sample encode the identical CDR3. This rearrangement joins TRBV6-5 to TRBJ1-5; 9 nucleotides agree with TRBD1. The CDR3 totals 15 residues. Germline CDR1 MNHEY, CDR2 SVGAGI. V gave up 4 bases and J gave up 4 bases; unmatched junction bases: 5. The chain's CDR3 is CASSSDRGSNQPQHF. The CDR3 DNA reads TGTGCCAGCAGTTCCGACAGGGGGTCTAATCAGCCCCAGCATTTT.

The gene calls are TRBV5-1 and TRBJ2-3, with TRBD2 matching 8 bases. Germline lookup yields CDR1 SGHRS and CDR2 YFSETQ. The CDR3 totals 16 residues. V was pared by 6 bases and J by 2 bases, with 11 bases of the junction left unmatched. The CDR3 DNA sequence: TGCGCCAGCACCTCGTGGAGCGGGGGAAACACAGATACGCAGTATTTT. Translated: CASTSWSGGNTDTQYF.

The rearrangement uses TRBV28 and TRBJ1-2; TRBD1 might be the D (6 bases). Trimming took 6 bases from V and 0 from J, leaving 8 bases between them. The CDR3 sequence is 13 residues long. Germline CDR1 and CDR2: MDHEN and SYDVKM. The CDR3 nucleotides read TGTGCCAGCAGGCAGGGGTCTAACTATGGCTACACCTTC. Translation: CASRQGSNYGYTF.

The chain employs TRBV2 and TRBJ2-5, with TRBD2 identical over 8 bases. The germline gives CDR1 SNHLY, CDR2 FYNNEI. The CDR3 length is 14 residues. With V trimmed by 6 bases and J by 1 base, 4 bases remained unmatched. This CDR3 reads CASRIGLAQETQYF. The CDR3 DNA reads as TGTGCCAGCAGAATTGGACTAGCCCAAGAGACCCAGTACTTC.

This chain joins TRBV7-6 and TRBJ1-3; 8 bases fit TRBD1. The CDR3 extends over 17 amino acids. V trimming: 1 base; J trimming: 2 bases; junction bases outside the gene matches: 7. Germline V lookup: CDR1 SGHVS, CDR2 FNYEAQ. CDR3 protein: CASSLGAGGATGNTIYF. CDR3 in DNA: TGTGCCAGCAGCTTAGGCGCAGGGGGCGCAACTGGAAACACCATATATTTT.

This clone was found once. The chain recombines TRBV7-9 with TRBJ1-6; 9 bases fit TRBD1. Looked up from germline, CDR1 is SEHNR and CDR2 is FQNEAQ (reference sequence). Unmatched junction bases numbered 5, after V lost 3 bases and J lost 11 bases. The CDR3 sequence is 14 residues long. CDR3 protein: CASSFGTGNPPLHF. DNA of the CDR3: TGTGCCAGCAGCTTTGGGACAGGGAATCCACCCCTCCACTTT. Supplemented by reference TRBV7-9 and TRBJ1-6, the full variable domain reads DTGVSQNPRHKITKRGQNVTFRCDPISEHNRLYWYRQTLGQGPEFLTYFQNEAQLEKSRLLSDRFSAERPKGSFSTLEIQRTEQGDSAMYLCASSFGTGNPPLHFGNGTRLTVT.

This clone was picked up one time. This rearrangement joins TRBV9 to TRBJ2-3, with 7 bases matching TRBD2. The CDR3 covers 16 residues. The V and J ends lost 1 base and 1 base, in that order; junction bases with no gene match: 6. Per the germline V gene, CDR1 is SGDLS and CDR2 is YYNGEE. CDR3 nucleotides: TGTGCCAGCAGCGTAAGGAACAGCGGGGGCACAGATACGCAGTATTTT. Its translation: CASSVRNSGGTDTQYF.

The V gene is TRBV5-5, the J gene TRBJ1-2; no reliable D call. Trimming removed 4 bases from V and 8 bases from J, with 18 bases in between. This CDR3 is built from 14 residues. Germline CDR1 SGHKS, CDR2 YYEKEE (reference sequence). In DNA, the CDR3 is TGTGCCAGCAGCCTACTAGTTACAGAACGGGGCTACACCTTC. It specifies CASSLLVTERGYTF.

CDR3 loop: CASSFTGGVSFPNQPQHF. The CDR3 region has the DNA TGTGCCAGCAGTTTTACAGGGGGTGTCTCTTTCCCCAATCAGCCCCAGCATTTT. The rearrangement uses TRBV5-5 and TRBJ1-5; TRBD1 aligns across 8 bases. This CDR3 is built from 18 residues. V shed 5 bases, J shed 3 bases, and the junction held 16 bases outside the gene matches. The germline CDR1 and CDR2 sequences are SGHKS and YYEKEE (reference sequence).

The DNA for the CDR3 is TGTGCCAGCAGTTTCCGGGACAGGGGCTACGAGCAGTACTTC. This gives the protein CASSFRDRGYEQYF. The V gene is TRBV27, the J gene TRBJ2-7; TRBD1 matches at 10 bases. J gave up 3 bases and V 3 bases, and 2 bases lay outside the gene matches. The CDR3 totals 14 residues. Germline CDR1 reads MNHEY; CDR2 reads SMNVEV (reference sequence).

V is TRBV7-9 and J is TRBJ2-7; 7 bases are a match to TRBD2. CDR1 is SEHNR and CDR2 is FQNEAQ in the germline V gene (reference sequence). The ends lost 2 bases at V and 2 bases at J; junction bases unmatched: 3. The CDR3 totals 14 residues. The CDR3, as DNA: TGTGCCAGCAGCTTATCAGGGACTACCTACGAGCAGTACTTC. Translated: CASSLSGTTYEQYF. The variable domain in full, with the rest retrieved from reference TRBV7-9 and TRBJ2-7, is DTGVSQNPRHKITKRGQNVTFRCDPISEHNRLYWYRQTLGQGPEFLTYFQNEAQLEKSRLLSDRFSAERPKGSFSTLEIQRTEQGDSAMYLCASSLSGTTYEQYFGPGTRLTVT.

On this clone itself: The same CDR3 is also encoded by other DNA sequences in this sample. The CDR3 reads CASSLAQNTGELFF. CDR3 nucleotide sequence: TGTGCCAGCAGCTTAGCACAGAACACCGGGGAGCTGTTTTTT. V usage is TRBV7-6 and J usage is TRBJ2-2; no firm D call. Germline loops: CDR1 SGHVS, CDR2 FNYEAQ. V was cut by 0 bases and J by 1 base, with 3 bases left in between. The CDR3 sequence is 14 residues long.

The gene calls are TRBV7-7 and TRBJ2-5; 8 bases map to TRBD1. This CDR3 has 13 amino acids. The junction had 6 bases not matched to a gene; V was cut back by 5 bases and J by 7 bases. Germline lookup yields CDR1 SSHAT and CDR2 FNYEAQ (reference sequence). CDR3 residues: CASSPGQGGTQYF. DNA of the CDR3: TGTGCCAGCAGCCCTGGACAGGGAGGGACCCAGTACTTC.

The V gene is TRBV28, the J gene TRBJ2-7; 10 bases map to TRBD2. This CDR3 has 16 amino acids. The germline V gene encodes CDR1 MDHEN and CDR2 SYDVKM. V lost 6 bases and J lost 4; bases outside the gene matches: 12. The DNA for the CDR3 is TGTGCCAGCAGCGACTCGGGAGCGGGGGGGCTATACGAGCAGTACTTC. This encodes CASSDSGAGGLYEQYF.

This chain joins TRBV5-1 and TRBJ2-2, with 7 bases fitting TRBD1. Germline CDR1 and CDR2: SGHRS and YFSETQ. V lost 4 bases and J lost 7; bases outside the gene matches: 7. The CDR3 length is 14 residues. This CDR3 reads CASSKPTGSGELFF. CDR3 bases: TGCGCCAGCAGCAAGCCGACAGGGAGCGGGGAGCTGTTTTTT.

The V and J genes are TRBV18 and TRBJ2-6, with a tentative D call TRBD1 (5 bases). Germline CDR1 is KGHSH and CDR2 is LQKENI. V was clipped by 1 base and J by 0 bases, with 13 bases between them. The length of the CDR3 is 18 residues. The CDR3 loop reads CASSPLGQGTSGANVLTF. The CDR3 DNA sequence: TGTGCCAGCTCACCACTCGGCCAGGGAACCTCTGGGGCCAACGTCCTGACTTTC.

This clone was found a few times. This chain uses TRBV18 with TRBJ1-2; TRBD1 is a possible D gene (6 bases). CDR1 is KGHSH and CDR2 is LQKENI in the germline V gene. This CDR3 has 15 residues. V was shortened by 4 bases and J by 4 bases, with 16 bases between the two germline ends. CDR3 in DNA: TGTGCCAGCTCACTAGAGGGACACCTAACCTATGGCTACACCTTC. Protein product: CASSLEGHLTYGYTF.

CDR3 in DNA: TGTGCCAGCAGTTCTTATCACGGGACAGCCACCGGAAACACCATATATTTT. Its protein product is CASSSYHGTATGNTIYF. The chain uses TRBV28 and TRBJ1-3; 7 positions match TRBD1. The length of the CDR3 is 17 residues. The germline CDR1 and CDR2 sequences are MDHEN and SYDVKM. Germline trimming cut 4 bases from V and 4 bases from J; bases unmatched to any gene: 13.

CDR3 amino acids: CASSPGFSNEKLFF. The DNA of the CDR3 is TGTGCCAGCAGCCCAGGGTTTAGTAATGAAAAACTGTTTTTT. V and J are TRBV28 and TRBJ1-4, with D perhaps TRBD1 (5 bases). This CDR3 region has 14 residues. The germline V and J ends were trimmed by 6 bases and 4 bases, with 12 bases remaining between them. Per germline, CDR1 MDHEN and CDR2 SYDVKM.